This TCR beta chain appears in the sequencing data of a study of blood T cell repertoires in COVID-19. Across the whole study: PBMCs, B-cell-depleted T cells, or T cells provided the cDNA or gDNA that made up the material.

The method was immunoSEQ multiplex PCR; TCRdb's version includes in-frame clones alone and lacks a portion of them. The repertoire holds approximately 100,000 clones, with more than 75% as singletons. The CDR3 covers 14 residues. V shed 6 bases and J shed 3 bases, with 9 bases lying between them. Germline CDR1 and CDR2: MNHEY and SVGAGI. This clonotype was obtained from a man aged 45-65 years with acute or convalescent COVID-19. The rearrangement joins TRBV6-5 to TRBJ1-6, with unresolved D. The sequencing input was peripheral blood. CDR3 in amino acids: CASSATVYNSPLHF. The CDR3 coding sequence is TGTGCCAGCAGCGCGACTGTCTATAATTCACCCCTCCACTTT.